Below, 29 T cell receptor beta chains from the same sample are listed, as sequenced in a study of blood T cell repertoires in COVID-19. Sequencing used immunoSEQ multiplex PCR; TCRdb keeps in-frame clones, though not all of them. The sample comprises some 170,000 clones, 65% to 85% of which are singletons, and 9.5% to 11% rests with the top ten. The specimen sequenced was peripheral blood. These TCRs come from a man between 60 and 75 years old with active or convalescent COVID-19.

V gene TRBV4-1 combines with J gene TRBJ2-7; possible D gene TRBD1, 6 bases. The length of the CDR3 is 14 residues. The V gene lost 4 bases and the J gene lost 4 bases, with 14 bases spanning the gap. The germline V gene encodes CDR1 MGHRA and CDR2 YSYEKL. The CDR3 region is CASSPNEGGYEQYF. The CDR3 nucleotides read TGCGCCAGCAGCCCGAACGAAGGGGGTTACGAGCAGTACTTC.

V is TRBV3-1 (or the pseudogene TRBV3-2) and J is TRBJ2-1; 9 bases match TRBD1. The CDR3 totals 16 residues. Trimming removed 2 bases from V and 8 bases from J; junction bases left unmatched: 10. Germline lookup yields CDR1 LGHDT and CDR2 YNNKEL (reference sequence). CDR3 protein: CASSQSRTGAFHEQFF. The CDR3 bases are TGTGCCAGCAGCCAATCCCGGACAGGGGCTTTTCATGAGCAGTTCTTC.

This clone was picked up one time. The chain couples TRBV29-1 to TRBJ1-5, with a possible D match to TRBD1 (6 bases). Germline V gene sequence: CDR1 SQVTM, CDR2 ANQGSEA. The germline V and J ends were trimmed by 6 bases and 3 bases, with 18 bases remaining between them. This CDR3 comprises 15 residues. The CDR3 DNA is TGCAGCGTCAAAACAGGGTCGGACTTCAATCAGCCCCAGCATTTT. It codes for CSVKTGSDFNQPQHF.

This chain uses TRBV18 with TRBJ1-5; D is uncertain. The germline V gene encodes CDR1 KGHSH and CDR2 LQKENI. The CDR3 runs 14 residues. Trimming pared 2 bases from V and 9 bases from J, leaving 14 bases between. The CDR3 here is CASSPGVGGPPQHF. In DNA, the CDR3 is TGTGCCAGCTCACCAGGGGTAGGAGGGCCGCCCCAGCATTTT.

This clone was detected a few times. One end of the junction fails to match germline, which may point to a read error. Here the CDR3 DNA reads TGTGCCAGCAGGGAAGATATGACAGGGTTCAATCAGCCCCAGCATTTT. Its protein is CASREDMTGFNQPQHF. V usage is TRBV2 and J usage is TRBJ1-5; 7 bases are shared with TRBD1. From germline, CDR1 is SNHLY and CDR2 FYNNEI. The CDR3 consists of 16 residues. The full variable domain, its missing parts supplied by reference TRBV2 and TRBJ1-5, is EPEVTQTPSHQVTQMGQEVILRCVPISNHLYFYWYRQILGQKVEFLVSFYNNEISEKSEIFDDQFSVERPDGSNFTLKIRSTKLEDSAMYFCASREDMTGFNQPQHFGDGTRLSIL.

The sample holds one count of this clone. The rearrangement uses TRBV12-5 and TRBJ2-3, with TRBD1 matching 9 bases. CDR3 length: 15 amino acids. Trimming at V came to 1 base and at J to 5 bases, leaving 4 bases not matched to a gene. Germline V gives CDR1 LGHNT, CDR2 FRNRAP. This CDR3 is CASGLDRGRVDTQYF. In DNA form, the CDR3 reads TGTGCTAGTGGTTTGGACAGGGGGCGGGTAGATACGCAGTATTTT.

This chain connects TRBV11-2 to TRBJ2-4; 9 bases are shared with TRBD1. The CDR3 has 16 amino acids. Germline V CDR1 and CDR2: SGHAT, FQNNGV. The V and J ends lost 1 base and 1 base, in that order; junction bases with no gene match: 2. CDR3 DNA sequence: TGTGCCAGCAGCTTAGTCGGACAGGGGGCCAAAAACATTCAGTACTTC. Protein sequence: CASSLVGQGAKNIQYF. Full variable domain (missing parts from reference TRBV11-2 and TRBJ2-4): EAGVAQSPRYKIIEKRQSVAFWCNPISGHATLYWYQQILGQGPKLLIQFQNNGVVDDSQLPKDRFSAERLKGVDSTLKIQPAKLEDSAVYLCASSLVGQGAKNIQYFGAGTRLSVL.

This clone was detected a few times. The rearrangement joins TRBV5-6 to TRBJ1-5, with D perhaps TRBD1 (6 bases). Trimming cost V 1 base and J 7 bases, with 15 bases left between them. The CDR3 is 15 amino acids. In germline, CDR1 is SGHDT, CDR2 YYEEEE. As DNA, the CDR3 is TGTGCCAGCAGCTTGAGACAGGTCGTTGGACAGCCCCAGCATTTT. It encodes CASSLRQVVGQPQHF.

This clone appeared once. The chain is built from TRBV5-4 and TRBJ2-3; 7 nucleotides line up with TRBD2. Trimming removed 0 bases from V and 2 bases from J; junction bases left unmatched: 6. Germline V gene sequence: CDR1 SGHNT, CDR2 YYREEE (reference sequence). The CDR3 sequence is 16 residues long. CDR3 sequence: CASSLVGGGTTDTQYF. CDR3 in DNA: TGTGCCAGCAGCTTGGTCGGGGGAGGGACCACAGATACGCAGTATTTT.

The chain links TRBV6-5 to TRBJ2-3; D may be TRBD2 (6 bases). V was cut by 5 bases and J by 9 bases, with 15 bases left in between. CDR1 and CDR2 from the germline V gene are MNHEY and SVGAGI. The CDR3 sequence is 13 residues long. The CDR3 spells CASSPQEGGTQYF. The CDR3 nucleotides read TGTGCCAGCAGTCCCCAGGAGGGCGGGACGCAGTATTTT.

The CDR3 DNA sequence: TGTGCCATCAGTGAGTCGGGCGGGGGAGATGAAAAACTGTTTTTT. Residues: CAISESGGGDEKLFF. The chain combines TRBV10-3 with TRBJ1-4, with D possibly being TRBD1 (5 bases). The CDR3 is 15 residues long. Trimming left V 0 bases short and J 6 bases short, with 11 bases between. Germline V gives CDR1 ENHRY, CDR2 SYGVKD.

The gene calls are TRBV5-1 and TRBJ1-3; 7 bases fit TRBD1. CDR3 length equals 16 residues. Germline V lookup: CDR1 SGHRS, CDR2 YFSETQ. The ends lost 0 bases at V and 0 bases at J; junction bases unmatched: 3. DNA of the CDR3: TGCGCCAGCAGCTTGGTAAACAGGGGCTCTGGAAACACCATATATTTT. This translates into CASSLVNRGSGNTIYF. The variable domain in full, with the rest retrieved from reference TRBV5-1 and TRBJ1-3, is KAGVTQTPRYLIKTRGQQVTLSCSPISGHRSVSWYQQTPGQGLQFLFEYFSETQRNKGNFPGRFSGRQFSNSRSEMNVSTLELGDSALYLCASSLVNRGSGNTIYFGEGSWLTVV.

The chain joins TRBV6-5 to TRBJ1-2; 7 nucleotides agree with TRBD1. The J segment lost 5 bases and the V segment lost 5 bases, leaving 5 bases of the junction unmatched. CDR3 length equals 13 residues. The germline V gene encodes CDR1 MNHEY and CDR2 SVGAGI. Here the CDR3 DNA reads TGTGCCAGCAGTCAAACAGGGGTGTATGGCTACACCTTC. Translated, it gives CASSQTGVYGYTF.

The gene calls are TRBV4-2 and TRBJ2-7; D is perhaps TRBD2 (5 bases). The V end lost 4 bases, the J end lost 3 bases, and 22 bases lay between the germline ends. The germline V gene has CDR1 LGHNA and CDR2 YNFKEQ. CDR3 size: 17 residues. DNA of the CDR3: TGTGCCAGCAGCCCGCGCCGGGGTTTTCCTACTAACTACGAGCAGTACTTC. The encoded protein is CASSPRRGFPTNYEQYF.

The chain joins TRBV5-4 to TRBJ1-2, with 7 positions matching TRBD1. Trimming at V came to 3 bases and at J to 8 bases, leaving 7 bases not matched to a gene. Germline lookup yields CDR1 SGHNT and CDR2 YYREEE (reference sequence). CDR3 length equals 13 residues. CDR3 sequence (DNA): TGTGCCAGCAGCTCCACAGGGGAAAGAGGCTACACCTTC. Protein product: CASSSTGERGYTF.

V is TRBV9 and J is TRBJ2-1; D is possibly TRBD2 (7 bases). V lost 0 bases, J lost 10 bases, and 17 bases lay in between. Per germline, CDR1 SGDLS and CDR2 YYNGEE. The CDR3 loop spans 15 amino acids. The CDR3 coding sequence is TGTGCCAGCAGCGTAGAAGGCAGGGGAGGGAGGGAGCAGTTCTTC. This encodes CASSVEGRGGREQFF.

The CDR3 spells CASSRATIRTDTQYF. DNA of the CDR3: TGCGCCAGCAGCCGCGCGACAATCCGCACAGATACGCAGTATTTT. The chain is built from TRBV4-1 and TRBJ2-3; no clear D. V shed 4 bases and J shed 1 base, with 12 bases lying between them. Germline V gene sequence: CDR1 MGHRA, CDR2 YSYEKL. The CDR3 runs 15 residues.

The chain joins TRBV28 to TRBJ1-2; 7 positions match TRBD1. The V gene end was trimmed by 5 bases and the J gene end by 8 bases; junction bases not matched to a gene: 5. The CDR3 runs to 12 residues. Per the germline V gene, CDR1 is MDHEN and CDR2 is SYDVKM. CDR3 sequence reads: CASSRDRIGYTF. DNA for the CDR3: TGTGCCAGCAGTCGGGACAGAATAGGCTACACCTTC.

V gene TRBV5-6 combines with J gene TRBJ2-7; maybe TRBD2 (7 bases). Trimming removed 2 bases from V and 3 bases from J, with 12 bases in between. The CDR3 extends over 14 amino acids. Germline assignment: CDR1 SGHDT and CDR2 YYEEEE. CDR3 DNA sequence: TGTGCCAGCAGCTTAGGGGGGGCCGTCTACGAGCAGTACTTC. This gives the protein CASSLGGAVYEQYF.

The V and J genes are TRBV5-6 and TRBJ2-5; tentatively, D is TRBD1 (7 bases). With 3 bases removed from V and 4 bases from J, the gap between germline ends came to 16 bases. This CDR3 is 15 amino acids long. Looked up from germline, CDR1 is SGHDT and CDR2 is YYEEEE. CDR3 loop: CASSYQGVSGETQYF. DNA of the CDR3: TGTGCCAGCAGCTATCAGGGGGTTAGCGGAGAGACCCAGTACTTC.

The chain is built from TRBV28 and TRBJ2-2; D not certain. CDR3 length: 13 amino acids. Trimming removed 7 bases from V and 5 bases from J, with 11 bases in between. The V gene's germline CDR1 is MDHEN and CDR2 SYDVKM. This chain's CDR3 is CASIDTRTGELFF. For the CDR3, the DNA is TGTGCCAGCATCGACACGAGAACCGGGGAGCTGTTTTTT.

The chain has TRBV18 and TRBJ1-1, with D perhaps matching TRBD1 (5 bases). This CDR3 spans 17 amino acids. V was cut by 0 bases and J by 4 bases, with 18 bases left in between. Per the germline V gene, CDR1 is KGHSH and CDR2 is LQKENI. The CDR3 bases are TGTGCCAGCTCACCACCTCGGGCGGGAAATAGGGGCACTGAAGCTTTCTTT. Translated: CASSPPRAGNRGTEAFF.

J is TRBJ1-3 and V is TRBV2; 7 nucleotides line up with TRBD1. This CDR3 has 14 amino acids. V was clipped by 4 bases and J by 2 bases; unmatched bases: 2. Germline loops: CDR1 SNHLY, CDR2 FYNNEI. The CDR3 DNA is TGTGCCAGCAGTGCTGGGACAGCTGGAAACACCATATATTTT. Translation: CASSAGTAGNTIYF.

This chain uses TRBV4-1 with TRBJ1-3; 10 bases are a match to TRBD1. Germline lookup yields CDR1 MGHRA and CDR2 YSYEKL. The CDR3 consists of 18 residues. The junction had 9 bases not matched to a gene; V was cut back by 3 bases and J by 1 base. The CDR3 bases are TGCGCCAGCAGCCAGGGCCAGGGACAGGGGAGTTCTGGAAACACCATATATTTT. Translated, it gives CASSQGQGQGSSGNTIYF.

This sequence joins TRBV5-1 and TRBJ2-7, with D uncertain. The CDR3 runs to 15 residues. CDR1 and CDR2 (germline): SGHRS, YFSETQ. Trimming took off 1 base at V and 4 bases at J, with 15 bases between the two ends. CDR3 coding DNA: TGCGCCAGCAGCTTGTTCTCAGGTAGTGGGTACGAGCAGTACTTC. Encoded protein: CASSLFSGSGYEQYF.

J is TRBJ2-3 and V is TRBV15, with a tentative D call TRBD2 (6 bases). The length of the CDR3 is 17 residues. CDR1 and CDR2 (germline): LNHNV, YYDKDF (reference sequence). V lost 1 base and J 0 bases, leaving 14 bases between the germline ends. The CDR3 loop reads CATSRGYGTHSTDTQYF. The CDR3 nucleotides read TGTGCCACCAGCAGAGGTTACGGGACTCATAGCACAGATACGCAGTATTTT.

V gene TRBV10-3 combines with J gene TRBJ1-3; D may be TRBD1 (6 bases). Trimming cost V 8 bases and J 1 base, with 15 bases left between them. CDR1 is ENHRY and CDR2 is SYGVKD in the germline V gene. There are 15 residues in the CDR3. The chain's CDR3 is CAIGDQGTSGNTIYF. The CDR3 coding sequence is TGTGCCATCGGGGACCAGGGGACATCTGGAAACACCATATATTTT.

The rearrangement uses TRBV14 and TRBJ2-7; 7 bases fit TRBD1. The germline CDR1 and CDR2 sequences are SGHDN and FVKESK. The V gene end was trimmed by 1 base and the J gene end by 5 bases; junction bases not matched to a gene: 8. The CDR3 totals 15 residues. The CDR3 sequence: CASSQVWTGPNEQYF. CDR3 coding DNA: TGTGCCAGCAGCCAAGTTTGGACAGGCCCCAACGAGCAGTACTTC.

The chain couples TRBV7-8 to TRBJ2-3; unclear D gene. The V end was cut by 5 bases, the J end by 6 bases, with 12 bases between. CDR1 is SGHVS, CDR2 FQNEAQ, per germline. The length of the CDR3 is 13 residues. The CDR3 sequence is CASSRETFDTQYF. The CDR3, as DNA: TGTGCCAGCAGCCGTGAAACTTTTGATACGCAGTATTTT.